Listed below are T cell receptor beta chains from one sample, sequenced in a study of blood T cell repertoires in COVID-19. Here immunoSEQ multiplex PCR was the method, and the copy in TCRdb shows in-frame clones only, minus some. Counted here are just under 150,000 clones, more than 75% occurring once; the ten biggest clones make up approximately 40%. Specimen: peripheral blood. The receptor set was obtained from a man aged 50 or older who had recovered from COVID-19. Both conserved end residues are part of each CDR3. The D gene is left open where the match is weak. Size tells how often a clone was seen (once, few, many) or the class of an expanded clone, and some rows leave it out.

d_gene	v_gene	j_gene	abundance	CDR3aa	CDR3nt
TRBD2	TRBV10-3	TRBJ2-2	-	CAISESRGDFNTGELFF	TGTGCCATCAGTGAGTCTCGGGGGGACTTTAACACCGGGGAGCTGTTTTTT
-	TRBV7-2	TRBJ2-2	-	CASSLGGGGDTGELFF	TGTGCCAGCAGCTTAGGTGGAGGGGGGGACACCGGGGAGCTGTTTTTT
TRBD1	TRBV11-2	TRBJ2-7	-	CASSLVGTVREQYF	TGTGCCAGCAGCTTAGTCGGGACAGTTCGCGAGCAGTACTTC
TRBD1	TRBV2	TRBJ1-4	-	CASRGPGQSYIF	TGTGCCAGCAGGGGACCGGGACAGTCTTACATTTTT
-	TRBV10-1	TRBJ1-3	-	CASSGGSRGYMDGNTIYF	TGCGCCAGCAGTGGAGGTTCCAGGGGATATATGGATGGAAACACCATATATTTT
TRBD2	TRBV5-4	TRBJ2-7	once	CASSPKGLAGAYEQYF	TGTGCCAGCAGCCCTAAGGGACTAGCGGGGGCTTACGAGCAGTACTTC
TRBD1	TRBV5-4	TRBJ2-5	-	CASSLVGQGGRRETQYF	TGTGCCAGCAGCTTGGTTGGACAGGGGGGACGTCGAGAGACCCAGTACTTC
-	TRBV18	TRBJ1-1	-	CASSPAPAGNTEAFF	TGTGCCAGCTCACCTGCCCCCGCGGGAAACACTGAAGCTTTCTTT
-	TRBV7-2	TRBJ2-2	-	CASSLVGGANTGELFF	TGTGCCAGCAGCTTAGTTGGCGGGGCGAACACCGGGGAGCTGTTTTTT
-	TRBV9	TRBJ2-2	-	CASSLGLSGNTGELFF	TGTGCCAGCAGCTTAGGCCTCTCGGGAAACACCGGGGAGCTGTTTTTT
-	TRBV3-1/TRBV3-2	TRBJ2-1	once	CASSQDKGNEQFF	TGTGCCAGCAGCCAAGATAAGGGGAATGAGCAGTTCTTC
TRBD1	TRBV18	TRBJ1-3	-	CASSETGDSGNTIYF	TGTGCCAGCTCAGAGACAGGGGATTCTGGAAACACCATATATTTT
-	TRBV27	TRBJ2-7	-	CASSLRDTSSYEQYF	TGTGCCAGCAGTTTACGGGACACCAGCTCCTACGAGCAGTACTTC
TRBD1	TRBV5-6	TRBJ2-3	-	CASSSGTGSTDTQYF	TGTGCCAGCAGCTCGGGGACAGGGAGCACAGATACGCAGTATTTT
TRBD1	TRBV6-4	TRBJ1-5	-	CASSDSMDRGRQPQHF	TGTGCCAGCAGTGACTCGATGGACAGGGGGCGGCAGCCCCAGCATTTT
TRBD1	TRBV7-8	TRBJ2-5	once	CASSLGTEETQYF	TGTGCCAGCAGCTTGGGGACAGAAGAGACCCAGTACTTC
TRBD1	TRBV14	TRBJ2-2	few	CASSSTRTGRAGELFF	TGTGCCAGCAGCTCAACACGGACAGGGCGGGCCGGGGAGCTGTTTTTT
-	TRBV2	TRBJ1-5	-	CASSKDSLIGNQPQHF	TGTGCCAGCAGTAAAGACAGTCTGATTGGCAATCAGCCCCAGCATTTT
TRBD2	TRBV4-3	TRBJ2-1	-	CASSQSGLASYNEQFF	TGCGCCAGCAGCCAGTCAGGACTAGCGTCCTACAATGAGCAGTTCTTC
TRBD1	TRBV7-2	TRBJ1-6	-	CASSHGQGVRSPLHF	TGTGCCAGCAGCCACGGACAGGGGGTGAGGTCACCCCTCCACTTT
-	TRBV6-1	TRBJ1-5	-	CASSVETEFYSNQPQHF	TGTGCCAGCAGTGTGGAGACAGAGTTCTATAGCAATCAGCCCCAGCATTTT
TRBD2	TRBV4-1	TRBJ2-1	-	CASSRGLAGGRAYNEQFF	TGCGCCAGCAGTCGGGGACTAGCGGGGGGCCGAGCATACAATGAGCAGTTCTTC
-	TRBV19	TRBJ2-1	-	CASSAAVYNEQFF	TGTGCCAGTAGTGCGGCCGTCTACAATGAGCAGTTCTTC
-	TRBV14	TRBJ1-1	-	CASSPIGGRTEAFF	TGTGCCAGCAGCCCGATTGGGGGGAGGACTGAAGCTTTCTTT
TRBD1	TRBV6-2/TRBV6-3	TRBJ2-7	-	CASSYWTGYSYEQYF	TGTGCCAGCAGTTACTGGACAGGGTACTCCTACGAGCAGTACTTC
-	TRBV6-4	TRBJ2-2	few	CASSSANTGELFF	TGTGCCAGCAGTTCCGCGAACACCGGGGAGCTGTTTTTT
-	TRBV7-8	TRBJ1-4	-	CASTLRAGTNEKLFF	TGTGCCAGCACCCTGAGGGCAGGAACTAATGAAAAACTGTTTTTT
-	TRBV30	TRBJ1-1	-	CAWGHLNTEAFF	TGTGCCTGGGGACATTTGAACACTGAAGCTTTCTTT
-	TRBV28	TRBJ2-2	few	CASSFRTVLNTGELFF	TGTGCCAGCAGTTTCCGGACAGTCCTTAACACCGGGGAGCTGTTTTTT
-	TRBV19	TRBJ2-4	-	CASRDSLLAKNIQYF	TGTGCCAGTAGAGACAGTTTACTAGCCAAAAACATTCAGTACTTC
-	TRBV5-5	TRBJ1-3	once	CASSSQPQGSGNTIYF	TGTGCCAGCAGCTCACAACCACAGGGCTCTGGAAACACCATATATTTT
TRBD1	TRBV19	TRBJ1-6	-	CASSAQTGAYNSPLHF	TGTGCCAGTAGTGCCCAGACAGGGGCCTATAATTCACCCCTCCACTTT